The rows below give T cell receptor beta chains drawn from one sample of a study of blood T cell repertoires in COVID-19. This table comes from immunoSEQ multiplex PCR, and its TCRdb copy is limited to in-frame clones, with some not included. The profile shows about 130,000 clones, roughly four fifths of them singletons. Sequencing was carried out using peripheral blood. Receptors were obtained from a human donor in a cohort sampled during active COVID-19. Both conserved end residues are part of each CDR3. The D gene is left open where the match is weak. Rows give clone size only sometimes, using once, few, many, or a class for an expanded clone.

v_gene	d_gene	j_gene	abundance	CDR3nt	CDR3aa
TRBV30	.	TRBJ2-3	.	TGTGCCTGTTTGGGCCACACAGATACGCAGTATTTT	CACLGHTDTQYF
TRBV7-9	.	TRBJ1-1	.	TGTGCCAGCAGCTTAGACTTAGGACATTACACTGAAGCTTTCTTT	CASSLDLGHYTEAFF
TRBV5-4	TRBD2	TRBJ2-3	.	TGTGCCAGCAGCTTGGGTGGCGGGGGGGCCTCTTATTTGGATACGCAGTATTTT	CASSLGGGGASYLDTQYF
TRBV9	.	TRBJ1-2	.	TGTGCCAGCAGCGTTACAGGGATAGCTAACTATGGCTACACCTTC	CASSVTGIANYGYTF
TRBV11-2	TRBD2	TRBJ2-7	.	TGTGCCAGCAGCTACAGGACTAGCGGGGGGCTCTCCTACGAGCAGTACTTC	CASSYRTSGGLSYEQYF
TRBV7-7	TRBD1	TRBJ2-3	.	TGTGCTAGCAGCGCGGACAGGGCGAATACGCAGTATTTT	CASSADRANTQYF
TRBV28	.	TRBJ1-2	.	TGTGCCAGCAGTTATGGGGGCGGGCGGTACTACGGCTACACCTTC	CASSYGGGRYYGYTF
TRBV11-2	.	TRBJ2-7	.	TGTGCCAGCAGCTTAGATCGGGGGACGGGCTACGAGCAGTACTTC	CASSLDRGTGYEQYF
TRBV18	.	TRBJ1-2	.	TGTGCCAGCTCACCTCCCGGGGTAACGGGCTATGGCTACACCTTC	CASSPPGVTGYGYTF
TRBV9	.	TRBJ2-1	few	TGTGCCAGCAGCGTAGGGGTAGCGAGCTCCTACAATGAGCAGTTCTTC	CASSVGVASSYNEQFF
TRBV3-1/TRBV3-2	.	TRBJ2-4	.	TGTGCCAGCAGCCAAGTTTTGGGACAAGGAATTCAGTACTTC	CASSQVLGQGIQYF
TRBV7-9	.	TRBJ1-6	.	TGTGCCAGCAGCCTGGACAGCAAGGGGTCACCCCTCCACTTT	CASSLDSKGSPLHF
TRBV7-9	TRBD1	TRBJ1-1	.	TGTGCCAGCAGCTTGGGACAGTTCGCTGAAGCTTTCTTT	CASSLGQFAEAFF
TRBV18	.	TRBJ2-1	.	TGTGCCAGCTCACCACTGGGGCTAGTGGAAGGTGCTGAGCAGTTCTTC	CASSPLGLVEGAEQFF
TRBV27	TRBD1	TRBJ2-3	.	TGTGCCAGCAGTTTATTATTGGACAGGGGGGTTGCGGGGGTTAGCACAGATACGCAGTATTTT	CASSLLLDRGVAGVSTDTQYF
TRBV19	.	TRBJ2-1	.	TGTGCCAGTAGTTCGGACAGCCGCTCCTACAATGAGCAGTTCTTC	CASSSDSRSYNEQFF
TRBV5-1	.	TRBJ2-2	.	TGCGCCAGCAGCTTGGCGACAGTTATGAACACCGGGGAGCTGTTTTTT	CASSLATVMNTGELFF
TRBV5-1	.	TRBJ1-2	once	TGCGCCAGCAGCTCGGACAATGGGTATGGCTACACCTTC	CASSSDNGYGYTF
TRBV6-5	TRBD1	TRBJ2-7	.	TGTGCCAGCAGCCTCGGACAGGCGAACTCCTACGAGCAGTACTTC	CASSLGQANSYEQYF
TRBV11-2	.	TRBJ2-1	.	TGTGCCAGCAGCCGCGGGACAGTCAGGGCCAATGAGCAGTTCTTC	CASSRGTVRANEQFF
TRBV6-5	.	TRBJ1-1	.	TGTGCCAGCAGTTACTTAGCCACCATGAACACTGAAGCTTTCTTT	CASSYLATMNTEAFF
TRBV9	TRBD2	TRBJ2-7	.	TGTGCCAGCAGCGCGACTAGCGGGGGAACTGACGAGCAGTACTTC	CASSATSGGTDEQYF
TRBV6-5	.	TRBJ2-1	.	TGTGCCACCTTCCTAAGTCGACAGTTCTTC	CATFLSRQFF
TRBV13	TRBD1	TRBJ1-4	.	TGTGCCAGCAGCACCTCGACAGGGGGGCTGTTTTTT	CASSTSTGGLFF
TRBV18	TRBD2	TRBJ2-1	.	TGTGCCAGCTCACCACGCTCTTCCCGGGGGGTTTACAATGAGCAGTTCTTC	CASSPRSSRGVYNEQFF
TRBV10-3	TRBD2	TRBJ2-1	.	TGTGCCATCACCCGGACTAGCGGGGCCAGCTCCTACAATGAGCAGTTCTTC	CAITRTSGASSYNEQFF
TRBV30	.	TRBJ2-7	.	TGTGCCTGGGGGTATAACTCCTACGAGCAGTACTTC	CAWGYNSYEQYF
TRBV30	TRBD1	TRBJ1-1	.	TGTGCCTGGAGTGGTCTAGGGGGCTTGGGGACTGAAGCTTTCTTT	CAWSGLGGLGTEAFF
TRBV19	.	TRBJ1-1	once	TGTGCCACCGGGGTGGCAGCAAACACTGAAGCTTTCTTT	CATGVAANTEAFF
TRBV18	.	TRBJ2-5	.	TGTGCCAGCTCACTCTCCCAGGGGCAAGAGACCCAGTACTTC	CASSLSQGQETQYF
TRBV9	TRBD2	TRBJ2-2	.	TGTGCCAGCAGTCTTAGCGGGGGGGCGAACGGGGAGCTGTTTTTT	CASSLSGGANGELFF
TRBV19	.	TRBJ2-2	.	TGTGCCAGTAGCTCTCGACAGGCTCCCACCGGGGAGCTGTTTTTT	CASSSRQAPTGELFF
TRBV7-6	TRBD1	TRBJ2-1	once	TGTGCCAGCAGCTTAGAAGGACAGGCGCGCTACAATGAGCAGTTCTTC	CASSLEGQARYNEQFF
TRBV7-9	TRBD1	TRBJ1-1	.	TGTGCCAGCAGACCCGACAGGGGGAACACTGAAGCTTTCTTT	CASRPDRGNTEAFF
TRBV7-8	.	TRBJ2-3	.	TGTGCCAGCAGCTTCGTAAACACAGATACGCAGTATTTT	CASSFVNTDTQYF
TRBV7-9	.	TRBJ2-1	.	TGTGCCAGCAGCTTCGGACTTAATGAGCAGTTCTTC	CASSFGLNEQFF
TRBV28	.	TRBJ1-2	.	TGTGCCAGCAGTTTGGGGGGGGTAATAGGCTACACCTTC	CASSLGGVIGYTF
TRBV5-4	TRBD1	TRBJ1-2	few	TGTGCCAGCAGCTTGGTTGGGACAGGGGGCGCTGGCTATGGCTACACCTTC	CASSLVGTGGAGYGYTF
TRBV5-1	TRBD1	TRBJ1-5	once	TGCGCCAGCAGCTTGGACGGGACAGGTAATCAGCCCCAGCATTTT	CASSLDGTGNQPQHF
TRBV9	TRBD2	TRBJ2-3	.	TGTGCCAGCTCCGGGACTAGCGGGGGTTTTACAGATACGCAGTATTTT	CASSGTSGGFTDTQYF
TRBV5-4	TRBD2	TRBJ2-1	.	TGTGCCAGCAGCTTGGAGGTCGGGCTAGCGGACTACAATGAGCAGTTCTTC	CASSLEVGLADYNEQFF
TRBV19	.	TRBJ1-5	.	TGTGCCAGTAGTATAGTTGGGCAGGGGCTCAATCAGCCCCAGCATTTT	CASSIVGQGLNQPQHF
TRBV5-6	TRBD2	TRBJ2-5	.	TGTGCCAGCAGCTCGACGGGACTAGCGGGGAAAGAGACCCAGTACTTC	CASSSTGLAGKETQYF
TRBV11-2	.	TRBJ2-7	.	TGTGCCAGCAGCTTAGAGATCGGTCTTCGGTACGAGCAGTACTTC	CASSLEIGLRYEQYF
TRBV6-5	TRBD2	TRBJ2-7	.	TGTGCCAGCAGTCCCCTAGCGGGGTACTACGAGCAGTACTTC	CASSPLAGYYEQYF
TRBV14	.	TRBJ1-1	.	TGTGCCAGCAGCCAAGAGAGAGTCACTGAAGCTTTCTTT	CASSQERVTEAFF
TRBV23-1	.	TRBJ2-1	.	TGCGCCAGCAGTCAAAAAATGGGGGTTCCGGCGGGGAGATACTACAATGAGCAGTTCTTC	CASSQKMGVPAGRYYNEQFF
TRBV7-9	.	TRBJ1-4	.	TGTGCCAGCAGCCCTGGGACATCAACTAATGAAAAACTGTTTTTT	CASSPGTSTNEKLFF
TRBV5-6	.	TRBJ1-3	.	TGTGCCAGCAGCTACGAGGGCCTAAACACCATATATTTT	CASSYEGLNTIYF
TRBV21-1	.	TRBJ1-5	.	TGTGCCAGCAGCACCCACCCCGGGACAGGGACGCATAATAGCAATCAGCCCCAGCATTTT	CASSTHPGTGTHNSNQPQHF
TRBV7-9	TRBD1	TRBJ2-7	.	TGTGCCAGCAGCTTGGGCACAGGGGGCGCGGACGAGCAGTACTTC	CASSLGTGGADEQYF
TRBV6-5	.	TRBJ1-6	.	TGTGCCAGCAGGCGGGGGGCGAATTCACCCCTCCACTTT	CASRRGANSPLHF
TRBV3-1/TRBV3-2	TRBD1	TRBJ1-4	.	TGTGCCAGCAGTTACGGGACAGTTGAAAAACTGTTTTTT	CASSYGTVEKLFF
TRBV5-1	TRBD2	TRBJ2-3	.	TGCGCCAGCAGCTTTAGCGGGGGGACAACAGATACGCAGTATTTT	CASSFSGGTTDTQYF
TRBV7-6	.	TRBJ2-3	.	TGTGCCAGCAGCTTAAACCCTAGCAGACCTAGCACAGATACGCAGTATTTT	CASSLNPSRPSTDTQYF
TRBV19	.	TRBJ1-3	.	TGTGCCAGTAGTATTAACGCGGGAAGCTCTGGAAACACCATATATTTT	CASSINAGSSGNTIYF